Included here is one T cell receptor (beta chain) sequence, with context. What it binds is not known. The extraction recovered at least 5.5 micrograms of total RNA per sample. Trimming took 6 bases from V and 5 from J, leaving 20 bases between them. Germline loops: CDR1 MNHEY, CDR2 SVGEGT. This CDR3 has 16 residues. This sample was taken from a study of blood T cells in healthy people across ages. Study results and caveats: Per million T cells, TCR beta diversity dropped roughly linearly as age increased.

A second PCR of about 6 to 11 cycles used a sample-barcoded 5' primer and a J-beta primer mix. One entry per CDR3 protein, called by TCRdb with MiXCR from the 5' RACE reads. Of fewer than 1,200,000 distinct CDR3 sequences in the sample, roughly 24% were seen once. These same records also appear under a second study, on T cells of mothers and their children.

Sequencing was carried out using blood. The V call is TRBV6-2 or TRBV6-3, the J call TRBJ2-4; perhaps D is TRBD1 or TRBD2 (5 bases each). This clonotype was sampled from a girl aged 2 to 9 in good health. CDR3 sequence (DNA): TGTGCCAGCAGCCAACCGGCATCGGGGCTAGAAAACATTCAGTACTTC. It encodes CASSQPASGLENIQYF.